A selection of T cell receptor beta chains follows, all from one sample in a study of T cell responses to AZD1222 COVID-19 vaccine. This table comes from immunoSEQ multiplex PCR, and its TCRdb copy is limited to in-frame clones, with some not included. This sample yields tens of thousands of clones, of which around 90% are seen a single time; around 10% belongs to the top ten. The sample consisted of peripheral blood, taken 28 days after the second AZD1222 dose. These receptors came from an adult who received the AZD1222 COVID-19 vaccine. Each CDR3 is given with its conserved first and last residue. D genes are given only for firm matches. Only some rows state a clone size, as once, few, many or a class for expanded clones.

d_gene	j_gene	v_gene	abundance	CDR3nt	CDR3aa
NA	TRBJ2-2	TRBV5-4	few	TGTGCCAGCAGCTTAGATAAAAACACCGGGGAGCTGTTTTTT	CASSLDKNTGELFF
NA	TRBJ1-4	TRBV5-4	NA	TGTGCCAGCAGCTTGGCCGGGCCGAGAGAAAAACTGTTTTTT	CASSLAGPREKLFF
NA	TRBJ1-4	TRBV29-1	NA	TGCAGCGCTGCGAAGTCGGGCCCCGCTAATGAAAAACTGTTTTTT	CSAAKSGPANEKLFF
NA	TRBJ1-2	TRBV27	NA	TGTGCCAGCAGTTATAAGGCTGGGGTGGAGTCCTATGGCTACACCTTC	CASSYKAGVESYGYTF
TRBD1	TRBJ2-5	TRBV5-4	NA	TGTGCCAGCAGCTCTGACAGGGGGCAGGGGAACTGGTGGGCCCAGTACTTC	CASSSDRGQGNWWAQYF
NA	TRBJ2-7	TRBV27	once	TGTGCCAGCAGTTCCCGACAGGGACTTGGCGAGCAGTACTTC	CASSSRQGLGEQYF
NA	TRBJ1-1	TRBV30	NA	TGTGCCTGGAGTTTGAACACTGAAGCTTTCTTT	CAWSLNTEAFF
NA	TRBJ1-3	TRBV30	NA	TGTGCCTGGAAGGGGGGAAACACCATATATTTT	CAWKGGNTIYF
NA	TRBJ1-2	TRBV24-1	NA	TGTGCCACCAGTGATTCGGGCAATGGCTACACCTTC	CATSDSGNGYTF
NA	TRBJ2-2	TRBV2	NA	TGTGCCAGCAGTGAATGGGGGAACACCGGGGAGCTGTTTTTT	CASSEWGNTGELFF
NA	TRBJ2-1	TRBV14	NA	TGTGCCAGCAGCCAGGGACGCCACAATGAGCAGTTCTTC	CASSQGRHNEQFF
NA	TRBJ2-2	TRBV12-3/TRBV12-4	NA	TGTGCCAGCCGGGACTTTTGGGAGCTGTTTTTT	CASRDFWELFF
TRBD2	TRBJ2-2	TRBV5-6	NA	TGTGCCAGCAGTTCGGGACTAGCGAACACCGGGGAGCTGTTTTTT	CASSSGLANTGELFF
NA	TRBJ1-5	TRBV6-5	NA	TGTGCCAGCTGTAGCCCTTGGAGCAATCAGCCCCAGCATTTT	CASCSPWSNQPQHF
NA	TRBJ1-6	TRBV18	NA	TGTGCCAGCTCACCATCCCCGAGCTCCTATAATTCACCCCTCCACTTT	CASSPSPSSYNSPLHF
NA	TRBJ2-7	TRBV12-3/TRBV12-4	once	TGTGCCAGCAGTCCTTCAGACCCCGCGGGGTCGTACTTC	CASSPSDPAGSYF
TRBD1	TRBJ2-7	TRBV2	NA	TGTGCCAGCAGTGACAGGGGGCGAGCTTCTGAGCAGTACTTC	CASSDRGRASEQYF
NA	TRBJ1-6	TRBV5-1	NA	TGCGCCAGCAGCTTGGACAGAAATTCACCCCTCCACTTT	CASSLDRNSPLHF
NA	TRBJ2-7	TRBV2	NA	TGTGCCAGCAGGGGCTCGGCCCCTTACGAGCAGTACTTC	CASRGSAPYEQYF
NA	TRBJ2-1	TRBV6-5	NA	TGTGCCAGCAGTTACGCCGGACTCCGCTCCTACAATGAGCAGTTCTTC	CASSYAGLRSYNEQFF
NA	TRBJ1-1	TRBV30	NA	TGTGCCTGGATGTCGGGACTTACGAACACTGAAGCTTTCTTT	CAWMSGLTNTEAFF
NA	TRBJ2-1	TRBV6-2/TRBV6-3	NA	TGTGCCAGCAGTTTCTACTACAATGAGCAGTTCTTC	CASSFYYNEQFF
TRBD2	TRBJ2-1	TRBV7-2	NA	TGTGCCAGCAGCCTAATAGTGCTAGCGGGAGGTAACAATGAGCAGTTCTTC	CASSLIVLAGGNNEQFF
NA	TRBJ1-5	TRBV28	NA	TGTGCCAGCAGTCTAATACAGGGCGGGATTCAGCCCCAGCATTTT	CASSLIQGGIQPQHF
TRBD1	TRBJ2-3	TRBV5-4	NA	TGTGCCAGCAGCAGCCGAGACAGGGGCACAGATACGCAGTATTTT	CASSSRDRGTDTQYF
TRBD1	TRBJ2-7	TRBV18	NA	TGTGCCAGCTCACCCGCAGGGGGCCCCTTCTCCTACGAGCAGTACTTC	CASSPAGGPFSYEQYF
NA	TRBJ2-1	TRBV29-1	NA	TGCAGCGTTGAAGATGCCGGGACCCAAGCCCGGAATGAGCAGTTCTTC	CSVEDAGTQARNEQFF
TRBD1	TRBJ1-1	TRBV19	NA	TGTGCCAGTTCCGGACAGGCCACTCAGGAGGCTTTCTTT	CASSGQATQEAFF
NA	TRBJ2-1	TRBV11-3	NA	TGTGCCAGCAGCTTAGGTGACATCCCCTACAATGAGCAGTTCTTC	CASSLGDIPYNEQFF
TRBD1	TRBJ2-7	TRBV18	few	TGTGCCAGCTCATCGGGACAGCTCGAGCAGTACTTC	CASSSGQLEQYF
TRBD2	TRBJ2-1	TRBV30	NA	TGTGCCTGGAGTGACCAGCGGGAGGGCCTCTATGAGCAGTTCTTC	CAWSDQREGLYEQFF